These 21 T cell receptor beta chains were all obtained from the same sample, sequenced in a study of beta chain features in type 1 diabetes. Study conclusions and caveats: Shortening that was moderate but significant affected the TCRB CDR3s of Type 1 diabetes patients in all four CD4+ subsets.

No cognate antigen is known for these TCRs. Every isolated RNA sample was fully reverse transcribed, so sequencing captured expressed TCRB transcripts. Repertoires were generated with immunoSEQ multiplex PCR, while TCRdb's copy carries only in-frame clones and drops some. The sample includes 50,000 to 65,000 clones, under 55% seen only once; the top ten take 1.4%. The sample comprised Tregs from blood. The source is a man aged 25 to 45 with type 1 diabetes.

This clone appeared a few times. The rearrangement links TRBV28 to TRBJ1-1, with a weak D call TRBD1 (6 bases). Trimming took off 10 bases at V and 0 bases at J, with 15 bases between the two ends. The CDR3 extends over 14 amino acids. The germline V gene encodes CDR1 MDHEN and CDR2 SYDVKM. This CDR3 is CAISPGTLNTEAFF. For the CDR3, the DNA is TGTGCCATTAGCCCCGGGACACTGAACACTGAAGCTTTCTTT.

Only a few counts were recorded for this clone. The chain uses TRBV6-6 and TRBJ2-5; 10 bases are shared with TRBD1. The last part of the DNA fits TRBJ2-7 better; the J call may be wrong. Looked up from germline, CDR1 is MNHNY and CDR2 is SVGAGI (reference sequence). The CDR3 sequence is 15 residues long. The CDR3 nucleotides are TGTGCCAGCAGCTCACCGGGACAGGGGATCGACGAGCAGTACTTC. Translated, it gives CASSSPGQGIDEQYF.

This CDR3 reads CASSPSYQGEQYF. DNA of the CDR3: TGTGCCAGCAGCCCGTCCTACCAGGGCGAGCAGTACTTC. The chain recombines TRBV2 with TRBJ2-7, with a weak D call TRBD1 (5 bases). V was clipped by 6 bases and J by 6 bases, with 15 bases between them. Germline V CDR1 and CDR2: SNHLY, FYNNEI. The CDR3 is 13 residues long.

The chain couples TRBV18 to TRBJ2-7; D gene unclear. The V end was cut by 5 bases, the J end by 5 bases, with 13 bases between. The CDR3 contains 13 residues. Germline V CDR1 and CDR2: KGHSH, LQKENI. DNA for the CDR3: TGTGCCAGCTCAGTCGCAGAATCCCACGAGCAGTACTTC. It specifies CASSVAESHEQYF.

This chain uses TRBV19 with TRBJ2-2, with unresolved D. V lost 2 bases, J lost 2 bases, and 6 bases lay in between. Per germline, CDR1 LNHDA and CDR2 SQIVND (reference sequence). The CDR3 runs to 14 residues. The CDR3 nucleotides read TGTGCCAGTAGTATAAACTACAACACCGGGGAGCTGTTTTTT. Translated, it gives CASSINYNTGELFF.

The V gene is TRBV4-2, the J gene TRBJ2-7, with 9 bases lining up with TRBD2. This CDR3 contains 16 residues. The germline CDR1 and CDR2 sequences are LGHNA and YNFKEQ. Trimming removed 0 bases from V and 0 bases from J; junction bases left unmatched: 3. The CDR3 bases are TGTGCCAGCAGCCAAGATCTGGGACTAGCCTCCTACGAGCAGTACTTC. Translated: CASSQDLGLASYEQYF.

This rearrangement joins TRBV11-2 to TRBJ2-7, with 8 bases that match TRBD1. Germline values: CDR1 SGHAT, CDR2 FQNNGV. V dropped 5 bases and J dropped 4; count of bases not matched to a gene: 4. The CDR3 runs 13 residues. The DNA for the CDR3 is TGTGCCAGCAGCAGACAGGGGAAATACGAGCAGTACTTC. This sequence encodes CASSRQGKYEQYF.

There are a few counts of this clone. V and J are TRBV6-6 and TRBJ2-3, with 7 nucleotides matching TRBD2. This CDR3 has 13 amino acids. Germline V lookup: CDR1 MNHNY, CDR2 SVGAGI (reference sequence). V gave up 6 bases and J gave up 4 bases; unmatched junction bases: 4. The CDR3 region has the DNA TGTGCCAGCAGAACGGCGGGGGCAGATACGCAGTATTTT. It codes for CASRTAGADTQYF.

This rearrangement joins TRBV11-3 to TRBJ2-1, with 12 bases aligning to TRBD2. The V segment lost 5 bases and the J segment 7 bases; nucleotides outside the gene matches: 9. Germline assignment: CDR1 SGHNT and CDR2 YENEEA. The CDR3 is 16 amino acids. The CDR3 region has the DNA TGTGCCAGCAGCGGGGGGGGGACTAGCGGGTCTAATGAGCAGTTCTTC. It encodes CASSGGGTSGSNEQFF.

There are a few counts of this clone. V is TRBV7-2 and J is TRBJ1-5; D might be TRBD1 (6 bases). The CDR3 extends over 15 amino acids. CDR1 and CDR2 (germline): SGHTA, FQGNSA. V was trimmed by 5 bases and J by 6 bases, leaving 17 bases between them. CDR3 DNA: TGTGCCAGCAGCGCCGCGGGGGGCGTATTTCAGCCCCAGCATTTT. Translated, it gives CASSAAGGVFQPQHF.

V is TRBV10-3 and J is TRBJ2-2; no firm D call. The CDR3 sequence is 16 residues long. CDR1 is ENHRY and CDR2 is SYGVKD in the germline V gene. V lost 4 bases and J 1 base, leaving 13 bases between the germline ends. The CDR3: CAISAGSSLNTGELFF. In nucleotides, the CDR3 is TGTGCCATCAGTGCTGGCTCCTCCCTGAACACCGGGGAGCTGTTTTTT.

The V and J genes are TRBV5-1 and TRBJ2-1; D is possibly TRBD2 (6 bases). In germline, CDR1 is SGHRS, CDR2 YFSETQ. The V end was cut by 7 bases, the J end by 6 bases, with 20 bases between. This CDR3 has 15 amino acids. CDR3 sequence reads: CASGSLARGINEQFF. The CDR3 DNA reads as TGCGCCAGCGGTAGTCTAGCGCGAGGGATCAATGAGCAGTTCTTC.

The chain is built from TRBV7-9 and TRBJ1-6, with D possibly being TRBD1 (5 bases). The CDR3 runs to 13 residues. The V and J ends lost 1 base and 11 bases respectively, with 9 bases between them. CDR1 is SEHNR and CDR2 is FQNEAQ in the germline V gene (reference sequence). CDR3 loop: CASSLGGDPPLHF. In DNA form, the CDR3 reads TGTGCCAGCAGCTTAGGGGGGGACCCACCCCTCCACTTT.

This chain links TRBV6-5 with TRBJ2-2, with D possibly TRBD2 on 5 matching bases. V was clipped by 6 bases and J by 4 bases, with 15 bases between them. The CDR3 covers 15 residues. Germline CDR1 and CDR2: MNHEY and SVGAGI. DNA of the CDR3: TGTGCCAGCAGGGGGTTAAGAGGGTCCACCGGGGAGCTGTTTTTT. This translates into CASRGLRGSTGELFF.

The chain employs TRBV2 and TRBJ2-7; D may be TRBD2 (6 bases). Germline CDR1 reads SNHLY; CDR2 reads FYNNEI. This CDR3 is built from 15 residues. V was clipped by 3 bases and J by 4 bases, with 16 bases between them. In DNA form, the CDR3 reads TGTGCCAGCAGTGAGGAGGGAGAGAGCGGGTACGAGCAGTACTTC. It specifies CASSEEGESGYEQYF.

The chain employs TRBV27 and TRBJ2-5; no reliable D call. Trimming took off 5 bases at V and 7 bases at J, with 17 bases between the two ends. Germline CDR1 MNHEY, CDR2 SMNVEV (reference sequence). CDR3 size: 14 residues. In DNA form, the CDR3 reads TGTGCCAGCAGTCTAAGACAAGCCGTAGGGACCCAGTACTTC. Protein sequence: CASSLRQAVGTQYF.

J is TRBJ2-2 and V is TRBV4-3; 7 nucleotides match TRBD1. The CDR3 runs to 15 residues. Germline V lookup: CDR1 LGHNA, CDR2 YSLEER. V shed 1 base and J 7 bases; nucleotides not matched to a gene: 6. CDR3 loop: CASSQGTGRVGELFF. CDR3 coding DNA: TGCGCCAGCAGCCAAGGGACAGGCCGTGTCGGGGAGCTGTTTTTT.

The chain carries TRBV7-9 and TRBJ2-1; 9 bases match TRBD2. Germline trimming cut 3 bases from V and 7 bases from J; bases unmatched to any gene: 7. Germline CDR1 SEHNR, CDR2 FQNEAQ (reference sequence). The CDR3 contains 15 residues. CDR3 in amino acids: CASSFTLAGPNEQFF. The CDR3 DNA reads TGTGCCAGCAGCTTCACACTAGCGGGTCCTAATGAGCAGTTCTTC.

CDR3 loop: CASARSLGGSPLHF. The CDR3 nucleotides read TGTGCCAGCGCCAGATCCCTGGGAGGTTCACCCCTCCACTTT. This chain joins TRBV27 and TRBJ1-6; no definite D call. V gave up 8 bases and J gave up 9 bases, with 17 bases separating them. The CDR3 consists of 14 residues. From germline, CDR1 is MNHEY and CDR2 SMNVEV (reference sequence).

This chain joins TRBV6-1 and TRBJ2-2; 11 positions match TRBD2. Germline values: CDR1 MNHNS, CDR2 SASEGT. V shed 2 bases, J shed 10 bases, and the junction held 15 bases outside the gene matches. The CDR3 extends over 18 amino acids. CDR3 sequence: CASSETTSGIGNTKELFF. DNA of the CDR3: TGTGCCAGCAGTGAAACGACTAGCGGGATAGGGAACACCAAGGAGCTGTTTTTT.

The rearrangement links TRBV28 to TRBJ2-4; 10 bases match TRBD2. V was pared by 6 bases and J by 1 base, with 9 bases of the junction left unmatched. The CDR3 extends over 17 amino acids. The V gene's germline CDR1 is MDHEN and CDR2 SYDVKM. In DNA form, the CDR3 reads TGTGCCAGCAGGCCTAGCGGGAGCAGAGGGGCCAAAAACATTCAGTACTTC. Translation gives CASRPSGSRGAKNIQYF.